The 18 T cell receptor beta chains in this list originate from one sample, sequenced in a study of shared clonotypes between healthy human individuals. Repertoires were generated with immunoSEQ multiplex PCR, while TCRdb's copy carries only in-frame clones and drops some. The sample lists roughly 1,600,000 clones; approximately 98.5% were seen once. Input material: naive CD4+ T cells sorted from blood. Subset in this sample: CD45RA+ positively selected. The receptor set was obtained from a man under 40 in good health.

This sequence joins TRBV29-1 and TRBJ2-3; 8 bases align to TRBD2. J lost 6 bases, V lost 4 bases, and 9 bases had no gene match. The CDR3 contains 14 residues. CDR1 is SQVTM and CDR2 is ANQGSEA in the germline V gene. CDR3 protein: CSVVSSGISDTQYF. CDR3 DNA sequence: TGCAGCGTTGTGAGTAGCGGGATTTCGGATACGCAGTATTTT.

This clone occurred once. The chain links TRBV4-3 to TRBJ2-3; 8 nucleotides match TRBD2. Trimming cost V 0 bases and J 5 bases; bases outside gene matches: 4. CDR3 length: 15 residues. Germline assignment: CDR1 LGHNA and CDR2 YSLEER. DNA for the CDR3: TGCGCCAGCAGCCAAGAAGCGGGAGTCGTAGATACGCAGTATTTT. Translating it yields CASSQEAGVVDTQYF.

This clone was observed a single time. Here the CDR3 reads CASSLEGLAGAVGYNEQFF. CDR3 nucleotide sequence: TGTGCCAGCAGCTTAGAAGGACTAGCGGGAGCGGTGGGCTACAATGAGCAGTTCTTC. The chain combines TRBV7-9 with TRBJ2-1; the match to TRBD2 covers 13 bases. V dropped 1 base and J dropped 3; count of bases not matched to a gene: 9. There are 19 residues in the CDR3. Germline lookup yields CDR1 SEHNR and CDR2 FQNEAQ (reference sequence).

The chain links TRBV7-9 to TRBJ1-2; TRBD1 matches 10 bases. CDR3 length equals 15 residues. Germline lookup yields CDR1 SEHNR and CDR2 FQNEAQ (reference sequence). Unmatched junction bases numbered 5, after V lost 1 base and J lost 6 bases. CDR3: CASSLVGDRGDGYTF. The CDR3 DNA reads as TGTGCCAGCAGCTTAGTTGGGGACAGGGGTGATGGCTACACCTTC.

The chain has TRBV30 and TRBJ2-2, with TRBD1 identical over 9 bases. Germline V gene data show CDR1 as GTSNPN and CDR2 as SVGIG (reference sequence). V was clipped by 0 bases and J by 7 bases; unmatched bases: 9. CDR3 size: 16 residues. The CDR3: CAWSVLRTGDIGELFF. CDR3 DNA sequence: TGTGCCTGGAGTGTACTAAGGACAGGGGACATCGGGGAGCTGTTTTTT.

The chain recombines TRBV5-8 with TRBJ1-5, with D tentatively TRBD1 (6 bases). The CDR3 runs 16 residues. Per germline, CDR1 SGHTS and CDR2 YDEGEE. The germline V and J ends were trimmed by 4 bases and 5 bases, with 19 bases remaining between them. The DNA for the CDR3 is TGTGCCAGCAGCCAGAAGGGCCCGAGGGGGGATCAGCCCCAGCATTTT. Its protein is CASSQKGPRGDQPQHF.

This sequence joins TRBV15 and TRBJ2-7; D call uncertain. Per germline, CDR1 LNHNV and CDR2 YYDKDF (reference sequence). The CDR3 extends over 15 amino acids. Trimming left V 0 bases short and J 0 bases short, with 9 bases between. The CDR3 sequence: CATSREWSSSYEQYF. In DNA form, the CDR3 reads TGTGCCACCAGCAGAGAATGGAGTTCCTCCTACGAGCAGTACTTC.

This rearrangement joins TRBV6-5 to TRBJ1-1; D possibly corresponds to TRBD1 (6 bases). V gave up 0 bases and J gave up 11 bases, with 19 bases separating them. The CDR3 covers 15 residues. In germline, CDR1 is MNHEY, CDR2 SVGAGI. CDR3 sequence reads: CASSYSGTPGIGAFF. Written as DNA, the CDR3 is TGTGCCAGCAGTTACTCCGGGACACCCGGAATAGGGGCTTTCTTT.

The chain employs TRBV2 and TRBJ1-5; 8 nucleotides agree with TRBD1. The germline gives CDR1 SNHLY, CDR2 FYNNEI. J lost 4 bases, V lost 3 bases, and 17 bases had no gene match. The CDR3 runs to 19 residues. In DNA form, the CDR3 reads TGTGCCAGCAGTGATATTTTTGTGGGACAGGCGAACTTAAATCAGCCCCAGCATTTT. As protein: CASSDIFVGQANLNQPQHF.

The sample holds one count of this clone. Within the sample, other DNA sequences also encode this same CDR3. This chain joins TRBV6-5 and TRBJ2-3; D may be TRBD2 (5 bases). This CDR3 spans 15 amino acids. CDR1 is MNHEY and CDR2 is SVGAGI in the germline V gene. The ends were cut back, 0 bases at V and 1 base at J, with 8 bases in the middle. CDR3 nucleotides: TGTGCCAGCAGTTACTCCTTTAGCGGCACAGATACGCAGTATTTT. Protein product: CASSYSFSGTDTQYF.

The chain has TRBV5-1 and TRBJ2-2; 7 nucleotides match TRBD2. V lost 3 bases, J lost 3 bases, and 5 bases stayed unmatched. The CDR3 loop spans 15 amino acids. Germline V gene lookup returns CDR1 SGHRS and CDR2 YFSETQ. CDR3 nucleotides: TGCGCCAGCAGCTATGGACTAGGAGACACCGGGGAGCTGTTTTTT. Translation: CASSYGLGDTGELFF.

V usage is TRBV11-2 and J usage is TRBJ2-1; D is unresolved. Germline lookup yields CDR1 SGHAT and CDR2 FQNNGV. Trimming left V 0 bases short and J 3 bases short, with 9 bases between. This CDR3 is 15 amino acids long. This chain's CDR3 is CASSLDRISYNEQFF. In DNA form, the CDR3 reads TGTGCCAGCAGCTTAGATCGGATTAGCTACAATGAGCAGTTCTTC.

The genes are TRBV6-5 and TRBJ2-3; D remains ambiguous. Germline V gene sequence: CDR1 MNHEY, CDR2 SVGAGI. The CDR3 consists of 15 residues. V was clipped by 2 bases and J by 5 bases, with 14 bases between them. The chain's CDR3 is CASSYQPALLDTQYF. The CDR3 DNA is TGTGCCAGCAGTTACCAGCCAGCTCTGTTAGATACGCAGTATTTT.

The V call is TRBV6-4, the J call TRBJ1-5; D is perhaps TRBD1 (6 bases). The CDR3 consists of 12 residues. Trimming cost V 6 bases and J 8 bases, with 11 bases left between them. In germline, CDR1 is MRHNA, CDR2 SNTAGT. CDR3 DNA: TGTGCCAGCAGCCTCGAGGGGGAGCCCCAGCATTTT. Translating it yields CASSLEGEPQHF.

The chain recombines TRBV4-2 with TRBJ2-7, with 10 bases aligning to TRBD2. The germline gives CDR1 LGHNA, CDR2 YNFKEQ. The length of the CDR3 is 18 residues. J was trimmed by 2 bases and V by 2 bases; bases with no gene match: 12. CDR3 sequence (DNA): TGTGCCAGCAGCCAATACGGCCAGGTTAGCGGGGGGACCTACGAGCAGTACTTC. Protein: CASSQYGQVSGGTYEQYF.

The chain carries TRBV28 and TRBJ2-7; weak D call: TRBD1 (5 bases). V shed 2 bases and J shed 2 bases, with 13 bases lying between them. CDR1 MDHEN and CDR2 SYDVKM come from the germline V gene. This CDR3 is built from 15 residues. This CDR3 is CASSLPATEAYEQYF. DNA for the CDR3: TGTGCCAGCAGTTTACCGGCGACAGAAGCCTACGAGCAGTACTTC.

In the case of this clone: At the DNA level, this CDR3 is encoded by other sequences in the same sample as well. This sequence joins TRBV5-4 and TRBJ1-1, with D maybe TRBD1 (6 bases). The germline V and J ends were trimmed by 4 bases and 0 bases, with 10 bases remaining between them. The CDR3 is 14 amino acids. CDR1 and CDR2 (germline): SGHNT, YYREEE (reference sequence). CDR3 loop: CASSPRTVNTEAFF. CDR3 in DNA: TGTGCCAGCAGCCCCCGGACAGTGAACACTGAAGCTTTCTTT.

This chain connects TRBV19 to TRBJ1-5, with D maybe TRBD1 (5 bases). The V gene lost 0 bases and the J gene lost 7 bases, with 22 bases spanning the gap. This CDR3 comprises 18 residues. Germline V gives CDR1 LNHDA, CDR2 SQIVND (reference sequence). In DNA, the CDR3 is TGTGCCAGTAGTATAGATCGGTCAGGGCTCATCAGGCTCCAGCCCCAGCATTTT. Its protein is CASSIDRSGLIRLQPQHF.